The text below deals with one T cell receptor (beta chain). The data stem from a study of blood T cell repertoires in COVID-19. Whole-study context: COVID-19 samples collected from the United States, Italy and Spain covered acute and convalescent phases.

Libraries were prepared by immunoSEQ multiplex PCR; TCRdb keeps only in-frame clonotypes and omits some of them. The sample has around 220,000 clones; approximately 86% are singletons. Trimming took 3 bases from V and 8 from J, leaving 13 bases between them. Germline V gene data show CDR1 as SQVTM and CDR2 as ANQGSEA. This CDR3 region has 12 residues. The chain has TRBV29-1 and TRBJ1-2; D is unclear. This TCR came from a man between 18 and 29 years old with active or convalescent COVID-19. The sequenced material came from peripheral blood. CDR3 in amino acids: CSVERAGEGYTF. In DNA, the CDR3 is TGCAGCGTTGAGAGAGCAGGCGAAGGCTACACCTTC.